In this sample, the clone carrying this TCR beta chain turned up a few times. In building TCR beta libraries, iRepertoire HTBI primers were used together with Arm-PCR of CDR3 regions. TCRdb processed the multiplex PCR reads anew with MiXCR; each CDR3 protein has one entry. The profile shows around 250,000 distinct CDR3 sequences, under 20% of them singletons. Time point given: newly diagnosed GD, antithyroid drugs for less than 3 months. PBMC RNA was the source of the TCR library. This sample is drawn from a study of regulatory T cells in long-lasting Graves disease. V was pared by 0 bases and J by 6 bases, with 12 bases between. Germline V CDR1 and CDR2: MNHEY, SVGAGI. This CDR3 is built from 15 residues. This sample was shared with a second study, whose subject was T cells in Graves' hyperthyroidism and ophthalmopathy.

This receptor was obtained from a woman aged 25 to 39 with Graves disease. The chain uses TRBV6-5 and TRBJ1-5; no clear D. The sample was peripheral blood mononuclear cells (PBMCs), taken at new diagnosis, from a patient treated with antithyroid drugs. DNA for the CDR3: TGTGCCAGCAGTTACTCCTCAACAAAGGGTCAGCCCCAGCATTTT. It yields the protein CASSYSSTKGQPQHF.